A single sample gave rise to the 2 T cell receptor beta chains below, sequenced in a study of control samples from healthy donors and cancer patients. TCRdb's table, derived via immunoSEQ multiplex PCR, lists solely in-frame clones and lacks some. The sample has 65,000 to 100,000 clones; approximately 87% are singletons. The sequenced sample was blood. The receptor set was obtained from a man in his forties or fifties in good health.

The gene calls are TRBV5-4 and TRBJ1-6; 7 bases are a match to TRBD1. The CDR3 is made up of 16 amino acids. J lost 11 bases, V lost 4 bases, and 15 bases had no gene match. Germline V CDR1 and CDR2: SGHNT, YYREEE (reference sequence). CDR3 DNA: TGTGCCAGCAGCCTTTTAGGGGGCAGGGTGGTTGCACCCCTCCACTTT. Its protein is CASSLLGGRVVAPLHF.

This clone occurred a few times. The genes are TRBV30 and TRBJ2-1; 9 bases are a match to TRBD1. The CDR3 is 13 residues long. V shed 5 bases and J 2 bases; nucleotides not matched to a gene: 1. Germline V gene sequence: CDR1 GTSNPN, CDR2 SVGIG (reference sequence). CDR3 protein: CAWDRGAYNEQFF. The CDR3 DNA reads TGTGCCTGGGACAGGGGGGCCTACAATGAGCAGTTCTTC.